The 20 T cell receptor beta chains reported below all come from one sample, sequenced in a study of shared clonotypes between healthy human individuals. Using immunoSEQ multiplex PCR, the repertoire was profiled, and TCRdb retains in-frame clones only, with some absent. The table has hundreds of thousands of clones, 70% to 75% seen once. Sequenced: memory CD4+ T cells sorted from blood. As for subset: CD45RA-negative fraction. The source of these receptors is a young man in good health.

The chain has TRBV4-2 and TRBJ2-1; TRBD2 matches at 9 bases. This CDR3 contains 18 residues. Germline values: CDR1 LGHNA, CDR2 YNFKEQ. J gave up 4 bases and V 0 bases, and 10 bases lay outside the gene matches. CDR3 sequence (DNA): TGTGCCAGCAGCCAAGAGTGGCGGGGGGGAGGTCGATACAATGAGCAGTTCTTC. Protein product: CASSQEWRGGGRYNEQFF.

This clone is termed medium-sized (0.01 to 0.1%). This chain links TRBV21-1 with TRBJ2-7. TRBV21-1 is a recognized pseudogene. CDR3 length: 14 amino acids. The DNA of the CDR3 is TGTGCCAGCAGCAAAGGCAGGAGCCTCTACGAGCAGTACTTC. This gives the protein CASSKGRSLYEQYF.

The chain combines TRBV7-9 with TRBJ1-1; 7 bases align to TRBD1. V lost 1 base and J lost 5; bases outside the gene matches: 4. Germline values: CDR1 SEHNR, CDR2 FQNEAQ (reference sequence). This CDR3 comprises 14 residues. CDR3: CASSLGSRGTEAFF. In nucleotides, the CDR3 is TGTGCCAGCAGCTTAGGGTCCAGGGGGACTGAAGCTTTCTTT.

The chain uses TRBV6-6 and TRBJ1-5; perhaps TRBD1 as D (5 bases). Germline CDR1 and CDR2: MNHNY and SVGAGI (reference sequence). Trimming left V 5 bases short and J 7 bases short, with 12 bases between. This CDR3 spans 13 amino acids. The CDR3 DNA reads TGTGCCAGCAGTCAAGGGGTAAGGCAGCCCCAGCATTTT. Its translation is CASSQGVRQPQHF.

The rearrangement joins TRBV15 to TRBJ2-7; D is perhaps TRBD1 (6 bases). Trimming left V 4 bases short and J 2 bases short, with 15 bases between. Germline V gene data show CDR1 as LNHNV and CDR2 as YYDKDF (reference sequence). This CDR3 has 15 amino acids. The DNA for the CDR3 is TGTGCCACCAGCATTTTAGGGGGTCGGGCCTACGAGCAGTACTTC. Encoded protein: CATSILGGRAYEQYF.

The chain combines TRBV7-3 with TRBJ2-5, with D uncertain. Germline V gives CDR1 SGHTA, CDR2 FQGTGA. The CDR3 covers 13 residues. Trimming took 8 bases from V and 0 from J, leaving 10 bases between them. CDR3 DNA: TGTGCCAGCGCGCGTGGGGACCAAGAGACCCAGTACTTC. Encoded protein: CASARGDQETQYF.

The rearrangement links TRBV5-4 to TRBJ2-3; 9 nucleotides match TRBD1. Per germline, CDR1 SGHNT and CDR2 YYREEE (reference sequence). Germline trimming cut 4 bases from V and 6 bases from J; bases unmatched to any gene: 6. The CDR3 is 14 amino acids. CDR3 loop: CASSRDRAFDTQYF. The CDR3 DNA reads TGTGCCAGCAGCAGGGACAGGGCTTTTGATACGCAGTATTTT.

V gene TRBV10-3 combines with J gene TRBJ1-1; D possibly corresponds to TRBD1 (5 bases). Germline CDR1 ENHRY, CDR2 SYGVKD. There are 14 residues in the CDR3. The ends were cut back, 3 bases at V and 4 bases at J, with 12 bases in the middle. In DNA, the CDR3 is TGTGCCATCAGTGACGGCTGGAGGGGCACTGAAGCTTTCTTT. This codes for CAISDGWRGTEAFF.

The CDR3 sequence: CASSSGPGTEAFF. The CDR3 DNA follows: TGTGCCAGCAGTTCCGGGCCGGGCACTGAAGCTTTCTTT. The chain employs TRBV2 and TRBJ1-1; no firm D call. The CDR3 runs to 13 residues. V lost 5 bases and J lost 4, with 11 bases in between. Germline V CDR1 and CDR2: SNHLY, FYNNEI.

A note on this clone: Additional DNA sequences in this sample encode the identical CDR3. This chain links TRBV12-5 with TRBJ2-5; tentatively, D is TRBD1 (6 bases). Trimming pared 1 base from V and 5 bases from J, leaving 11 bases between. Germline CDR1 LGHNT, CDR2 FRNRAP. CDR3 size: 14 residues. The CDR3 region is CASGLGLRGETQYF. The CDR3 nucleotides are TGTGCTAGTGGTTTGGGTCTTAGGGGGGAGACCCAGTACTTC.

The CDR3 nucleotides read TGTGCCAGCTCACCGGCGGGAGGCCCCTATCAGCAGTACTTC. Translating gives CASSPAGGPYQQYF. V usage is TRBV18 and J usage is TRBJ2-7; 8 bases fit TRBD2. With 3 bases clipped from V and 8 bases from J, the junction kept 9 bases outside the gene matches. This CDR3 comprises 14 residues. Germline CDR1 is KGHSH and CDR2 is LQKENI.

The sample holds a few counts of this clone. The genes are TRBV5-1 and TRBJ2-1, with D uncertain. This CDR3 is built from 15 residues. The V gene lost 4 bases and the J gene lost 6 bases, with 17 bases spanning the gap. CDR1 is SGHRS and CDR2 is YFSETQ in the germline V gene. CDR3 nucleotides: TGCGCCAGCAGCCCCCGCCGGCTAGGGTCCAATGAGCAGTTCTTC. Translation: CASSPRRLGSNEQFF.

The chain employs TRBV29-1 and TRBJ1-1, with D unresolved. Germline V CDR1 and CDR2: SQVTM, ANQGSEA. V lost 6 bases and J lost 1, with 6 bases in between. The CDR3 spans 11 residues. This chain's CDR3 is CSVSRNTEAFF. The CDR3 bases are TGCAGCGTGAGCAGGAACACTGAAGCTTTCTTT.

The V gene is TRBV7-9, the J gene TRBJ2-1, with 13 bases lining up with TRBD2. Germline CDR1 SEHNR, CDR2 FQNEAQ (reference sequence). The V gene end was trimmed by 4 bases and the J gene end by 3 bases; junction bases not matched to a gene: 0. The CDR3 extends over 15 amino acids. The chain's CDR3 is CASSWTSGGYNEQFF. Written as DNA, the CDR3 is TGTGCCAGCAGCTGGACTAGCGGGGGCTACAATGAGCAGTTCTTC.

The chain recombines TRBV5-1 with TRBJ2-2; 7 nucleotides line up with TRBD1. The trim removed 5 bases at V and 0 bases at J, leaving 7 bases unmatched. The CDR3 length is 16 residues. Looked up from germline, CDR1 is SGHRS and CDR2 is YFSETQ. CDR3 loop: CASRAPGTANTGELFF. CDR3 sequence (DNA): TGCGCCAGCAGAGCCCCCGGGACAGCGAACACCGGGGAGCTGTTTTTT.

The gene calls are TRBV10-3 and TRBJ2-2, with unresolved D. Germline-derived CDR1 and CDR2 are ENHRY and SYGVKD. The V gene lost 0 bases and the J gene lost 4 bases, with 9 bases spanning the gap. CDR3 length: 15 residues. CDR3 in DNA: TGTGCCATCAGTGAGTCGGTGGCAGGCACCGGGGAGCTGTTTTTT. It specifies CAISESVAGTGELFF.

The V and J genes are TRBV28 and TRBJ2-7; no firm D call. V shed 3 bases and J shed 4 bases, with 13 bases lying between them. The CDR3 sequence is 14 residues long. The germline V gene encodes CDR1 MDHEN and CDR2 SYDVKM. Here the CDR3 DNA reads TGTGCCAGCAGTTTTGGGCTAGTACTGTACGAGCAGTACTTC. This gives the protein CASSFGLVLYEQYF. Drawing the rest from reference TRBV28 and TRBJ2-7, the complete variable domain is DVKVTQSSRYLVKRTGEKVFLECVQDMDHENMFWYRQDPGLGLRLIYFSYDVKMKEKGDIPEGYSVSREKKERFSLILESASTNQTSMYLCASSFGLVLYEQYFGPGTRLTVT.

This clone was seen only once. J is TRBJ2-7 and V is TRBV27; TRBD2 matches 14 bases. CDR1 MNHEY and CDR2 SMNVEV come from the germline V gene (reference sequence). With V trimmed by 8 bases and J by 1 base, 4 bases remained unmatched. There are 15 residues in the CDR3. The CDR3 is CASHGTSGSSYEQYF. Written as DNA, the CDR3 is TGTGCCAGCCACGGGACTAGCGGGAGTTCCTACGAGCAGTACTTC.

The gene calls are TRBV5-1 and TRBJ2-4, with D unresolved. The CDR3 spans 14 residues. V was trimmed by 4 bases and J by 3 bases, leaving 11 bases between them. CDR1 is SGHRS and CDR2 is YFSETQ in the germline V gene. For the CDR3, the DNA is TGCGCCAGCAGCCTCGAAAGTGGCAAAAACATTCAGTACTTC. Its translation: CASSLESGKNIQYF.

The chain recombines TRBV5-8 with TRBJ2-5; D is uncertain. This CDR3 comprises 10 residues. Trimming pared 6 bases from V and 7 bases from J, leaving 7 bases between. Germline V gives CDR1 SGHTS, CDR2 YDEGEE. CDR3 region: CASNHPTQYF. Here the CDR3 DNA reads TGTGCCAGCAACCACCCGACCCAGTACTTC.